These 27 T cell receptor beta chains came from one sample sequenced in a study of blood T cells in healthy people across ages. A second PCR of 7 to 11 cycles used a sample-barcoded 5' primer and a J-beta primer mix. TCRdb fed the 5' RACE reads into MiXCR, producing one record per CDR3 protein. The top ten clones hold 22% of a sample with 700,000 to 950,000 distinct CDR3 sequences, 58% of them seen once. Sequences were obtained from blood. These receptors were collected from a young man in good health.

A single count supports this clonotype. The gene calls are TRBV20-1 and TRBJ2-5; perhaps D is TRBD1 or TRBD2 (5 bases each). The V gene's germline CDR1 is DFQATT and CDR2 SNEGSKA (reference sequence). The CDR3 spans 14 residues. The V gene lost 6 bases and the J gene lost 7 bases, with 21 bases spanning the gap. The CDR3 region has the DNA TGCAGTGCCCCCATTTTAGACCCTGGGGGGACCCAGTACTTC. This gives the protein CSAPILDPGGTQYF.

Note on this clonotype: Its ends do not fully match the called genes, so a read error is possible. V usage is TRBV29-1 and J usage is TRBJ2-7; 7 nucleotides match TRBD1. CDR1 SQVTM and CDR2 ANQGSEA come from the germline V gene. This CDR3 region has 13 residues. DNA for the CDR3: TGCAGCGCTGAACGGGACAGTCCCTACGAGCAGTACTTC. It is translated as CSAERDSPYEQYF.

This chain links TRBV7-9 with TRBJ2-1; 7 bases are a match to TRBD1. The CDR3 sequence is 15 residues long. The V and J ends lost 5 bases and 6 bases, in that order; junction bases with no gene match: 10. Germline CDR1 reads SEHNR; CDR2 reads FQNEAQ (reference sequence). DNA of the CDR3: TGTGCCAGCAGCCCACTCCCGACAGGGACCAATGAGCAGTTCTTC. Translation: CASSPLPTGTNEQFF.

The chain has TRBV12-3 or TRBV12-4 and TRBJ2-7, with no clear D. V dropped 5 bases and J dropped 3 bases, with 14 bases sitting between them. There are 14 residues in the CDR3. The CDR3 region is CASSPVGLSYEQYF. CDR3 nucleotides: TGTGCCAGCAGTCCTGTTGGGCTTAGCTACGAGCAGTACTTC.

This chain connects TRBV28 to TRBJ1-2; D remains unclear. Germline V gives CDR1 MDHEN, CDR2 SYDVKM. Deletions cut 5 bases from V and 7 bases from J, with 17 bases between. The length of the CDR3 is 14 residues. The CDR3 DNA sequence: TGTGCCAGCAGTAAAAGCGGGAGGCAGTCTGGCTACACCTTC. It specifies CASSKSGRQSGYTF.

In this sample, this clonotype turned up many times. The CDR3 DNA follows: TGTGCCACCAGTGGGGGGCTTGGAGATACGCAGTATTTT. This sequence encodes CATSGGLGDTQYF. The chain joins TRBV24-1 to TRBJ2-3; D is perhaps TRBD1 (6 bases). This CDR3 region has 13 residues. The germline CDR1 and CDR2 sequences are KGHDR and SFDVKD. Deletions cut 5 bases from V and 5 bases from J, with 10 bases between.

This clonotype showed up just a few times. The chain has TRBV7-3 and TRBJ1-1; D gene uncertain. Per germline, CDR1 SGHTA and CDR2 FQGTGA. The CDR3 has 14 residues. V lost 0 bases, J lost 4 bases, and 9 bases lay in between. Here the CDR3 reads CASSLTPRGTEAFF. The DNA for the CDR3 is TGTGCCAGCAGCTTAACGCCCCGTGGCACTGAAGCTTTCTTT.

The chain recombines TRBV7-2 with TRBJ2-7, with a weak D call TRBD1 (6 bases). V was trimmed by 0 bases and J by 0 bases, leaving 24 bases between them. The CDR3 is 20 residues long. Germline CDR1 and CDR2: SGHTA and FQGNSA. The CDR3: CASSLARRGQVGTYSYEQYF. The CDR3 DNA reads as TGTGCCAGCAGCTTAGCGAGAAGAGGTCAGGTCGGGACATACTCCTACGAGCAGTACTTC.

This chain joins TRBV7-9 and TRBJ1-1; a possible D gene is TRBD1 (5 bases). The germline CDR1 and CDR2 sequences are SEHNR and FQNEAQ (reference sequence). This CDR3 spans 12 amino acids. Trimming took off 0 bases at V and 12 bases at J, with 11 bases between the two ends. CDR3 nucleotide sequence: TGTGCCAGCAGCTTAGCCGGCAGGGAAACTTTCTTT. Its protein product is CASSLAGRETFF. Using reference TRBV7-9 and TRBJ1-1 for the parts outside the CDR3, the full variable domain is DTGVSQNPRHKITKRGQNVTFRCDPISEHNRLYWYRQTLGQGPEFLTYFQNEAQLEKSRLLSDRFSAERPKGSFSTLEIQRTEQGDSAMYLCASSLAGRETFFGQGTRLTVV.

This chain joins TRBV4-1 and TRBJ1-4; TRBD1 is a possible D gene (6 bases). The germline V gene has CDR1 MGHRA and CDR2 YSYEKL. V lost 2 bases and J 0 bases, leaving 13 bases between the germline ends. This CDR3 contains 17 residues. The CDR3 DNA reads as TGCGCCAGCAGCCAACAGGCCAACAGGGCAACTAATGAAAAACTGTTTTTT. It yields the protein CASSQQANRATNEKLFF.

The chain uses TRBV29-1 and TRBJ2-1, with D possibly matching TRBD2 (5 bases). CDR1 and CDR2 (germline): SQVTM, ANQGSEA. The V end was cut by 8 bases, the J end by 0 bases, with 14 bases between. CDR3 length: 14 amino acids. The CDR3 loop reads CSLSLESSYNEQFF. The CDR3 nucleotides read TGCAGCTTATCACTAGAAAGCTCCTACAATGAGCAGTTCTTC.

CDR3 DNA sequence: TGTGCCAGCAGCCAGCATACACAGGGAGGCACTGAAGCTTTCTTT. Protein sequence: CASSQHTQGGTEAFF. This sequence joins TRBV4-2 and TRBJ1-1; D is possibly TRBD1 (6 bases). Germline V CDR1 and CDR2: LGHNA, YNFKEQ. The CDR3 totals 15 residues. The V end lost 3 bases, the J end lost 4 bases, and 15 bases lay between the germline ends.

The CDR3 reads CASSLPLTSGRADTQYF. The CDR3 nucleotides read TGTGCCAGCAGCCTGCCCCTGACTAGCGGGAGGGCAGATACGCAGTATTTT. This rearrangement joins TRBV13 to TRBJ2-3; 14 nucleotides agree with TRBD2. The CDR3 runs 17 residues. The ends lost 5 bases at V and 4 bases at J; junction bases unmatched: 8. The V gene's germline CDR1 is PRHDT and CDR2 FYEKMQ (reference sequence).

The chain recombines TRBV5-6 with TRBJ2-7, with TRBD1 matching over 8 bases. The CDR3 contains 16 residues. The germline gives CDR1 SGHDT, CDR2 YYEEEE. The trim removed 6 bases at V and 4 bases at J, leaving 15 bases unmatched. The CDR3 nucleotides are TGTGCCAGCAACCCCTCGTACCAGGGGGCCGTATACGAGCAGTACTTC. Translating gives CASNPSYQGAVYEQYF.

The CDR3 region is CSASPLYGYTF. CDR3 coding DNA: TGCAGTGCTAGTCCGCTCTATGGCTACACCTTC. V and J are TRBV20-1 and TRBJ1-2, with D unclear. The ends were cut back, 3 bases at V and 4 bases at J, with 6 bases in the middle. The CDR3 runs to 11 residues. Germline CDR1 is DFQATT and CDR2 is SNEGSKA (reference sequence).

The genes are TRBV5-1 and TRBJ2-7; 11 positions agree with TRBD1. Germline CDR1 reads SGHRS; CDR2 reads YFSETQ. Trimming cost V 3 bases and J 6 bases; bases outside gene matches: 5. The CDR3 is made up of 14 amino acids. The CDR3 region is CASSWGGTGGEQYF. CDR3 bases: TGCGCCAGCAGCTGGGGCGGGACAGGGGGCGAGCAGTACTTC. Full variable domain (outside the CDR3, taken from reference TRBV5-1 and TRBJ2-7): KAGVTQTPRYLIKTRGQQVTLSCSPISGHRSVSWYQQTPGQGLQFLFEYFSETQRNKGNFPGRFSGRQFSNSRSEMNVSTLELGDSALYLCASSWGGTGGEQYFGPGTRLTVT.

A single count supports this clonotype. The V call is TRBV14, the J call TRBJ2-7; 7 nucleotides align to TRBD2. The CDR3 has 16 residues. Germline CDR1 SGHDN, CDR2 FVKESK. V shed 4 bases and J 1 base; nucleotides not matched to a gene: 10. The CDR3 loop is CASSPTWGRGSYEQYF. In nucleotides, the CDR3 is TGTGCCAGCAGCCCCACCTGGGGGAGGGGTTCCTACGAGCAGTACTTC.

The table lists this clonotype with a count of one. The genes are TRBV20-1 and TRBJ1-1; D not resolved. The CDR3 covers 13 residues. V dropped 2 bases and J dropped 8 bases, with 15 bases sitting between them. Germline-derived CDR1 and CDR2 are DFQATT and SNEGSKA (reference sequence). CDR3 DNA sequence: TGCAGTGCTAGACACCCGGGATTATCAGAAGCTTTCTTT. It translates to CSARHPGLSEAFF.

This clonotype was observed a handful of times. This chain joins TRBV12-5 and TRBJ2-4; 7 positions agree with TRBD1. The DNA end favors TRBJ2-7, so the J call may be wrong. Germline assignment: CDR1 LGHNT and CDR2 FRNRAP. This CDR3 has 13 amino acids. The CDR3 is CASGFGTGDEQYF. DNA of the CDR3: TGTGCTAGTGGTTTTGGTACAGGGGACGAGCAGTACTTC.

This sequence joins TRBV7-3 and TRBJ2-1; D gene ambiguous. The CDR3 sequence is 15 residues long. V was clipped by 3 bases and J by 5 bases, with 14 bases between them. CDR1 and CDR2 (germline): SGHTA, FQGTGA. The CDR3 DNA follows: TGTGCCAGCAGCTTTCAGGCCAATCGGGACAATGAGCAGTTCTTC. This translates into CASSFQANRDNEQFF.

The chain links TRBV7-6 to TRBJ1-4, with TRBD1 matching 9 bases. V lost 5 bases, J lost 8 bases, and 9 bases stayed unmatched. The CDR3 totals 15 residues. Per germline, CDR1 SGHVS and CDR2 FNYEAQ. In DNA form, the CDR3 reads TGTGCCAGCAGCCTGATAACCGGGACAGGGGAAAAACTGTTTTTT. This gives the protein CASSLITGTGEKLFF.

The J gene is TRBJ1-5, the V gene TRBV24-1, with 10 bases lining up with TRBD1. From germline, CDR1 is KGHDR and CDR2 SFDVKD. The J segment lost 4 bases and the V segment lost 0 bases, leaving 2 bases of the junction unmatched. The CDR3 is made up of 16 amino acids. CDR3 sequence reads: CATSDLGQGGNQPQHF. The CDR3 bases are TGTGCCACCAGTGATTTGGGACAGGGGGGGAATCAGCCCCAGCATTTT.

CDR3 nucleotides: TGTGCCAGCAGCGTAGTTGGTCAGGGTGTCAATGAGCAGTTCTTC. Translation: CASSVVGQGVNEQFF. V and J are TRBV9 and TRBJ2-1; D might be TRBD1 (5 bases). The germline CDR1 and CDR2 sequences are SGDLS and YYNGEE. V dropped 0 bases and J dropped 6 bases, with 13 bases sitting between them. The CDR3 spans 15 residues.

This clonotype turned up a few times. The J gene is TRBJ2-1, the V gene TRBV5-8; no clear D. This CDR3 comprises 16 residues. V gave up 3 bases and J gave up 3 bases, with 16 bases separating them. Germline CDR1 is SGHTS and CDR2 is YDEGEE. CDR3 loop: CASSSTIPVDYNEQFF. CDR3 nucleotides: TGTGCCAGCAGCTCGACAATCCCGGTGGACTACAATGAGCAGTTCTTC.

This chain's CDR3 is CASSFWRGWGAGNLYNEQFF. DNA for the CDR3: TGTGCCAGCAGCTTTTGGCGTGGGTGGGGCGCGGGAAATCTTTACAATGAGCAGTTCTTC. The chain recombines TRBV5-6 with TRBJ2-1; TRBD2 is a possible D gene (6 bases). Germline V gives CDR1 SGHDT, CDR2 YYEEEE. This CDR3 contains 20 residues. V gave up 2 bases and J gave up 4 bases, with 28 bases separating them.

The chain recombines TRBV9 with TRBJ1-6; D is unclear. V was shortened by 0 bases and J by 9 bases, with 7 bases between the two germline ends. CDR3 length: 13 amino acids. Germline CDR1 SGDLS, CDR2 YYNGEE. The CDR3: CASSVGAGSPLHF. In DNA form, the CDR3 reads TGTGCCAGCAGCGTAGGGGCGGGTTCACCCCTCCACTTT. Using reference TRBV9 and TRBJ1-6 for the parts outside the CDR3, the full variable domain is DSGVTQTPKHLITATGQRVTLRCSPRSGDLSVYWYQQSLDQGLQFLIQYYNGEERAKGNILERFSAQQFPDLHSELNLSSLELGDSALYFCASSVGAGSPLHFGNGTRLTVT.

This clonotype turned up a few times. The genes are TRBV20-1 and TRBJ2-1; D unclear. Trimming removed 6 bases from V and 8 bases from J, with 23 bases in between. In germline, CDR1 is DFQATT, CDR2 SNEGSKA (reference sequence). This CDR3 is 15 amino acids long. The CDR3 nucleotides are TGCAGTGCCCATGTGAATCCCTCTCTACACCATGAGCAGTTCTTC. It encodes CSAHVNPSLHHEQFF.